This TCR beta chain was captured in a study of blood T cells in healthy people across ages (dated by TCRdb to the mid-2010s). In terms of the full investigation: In model experiments, roughly one uniquely barcoded TCR beta cDNA molecule per two T cells was captured by template switching. The study analyzed two additional independent replicas of 1 million unique cDNA reads from the same blood draw for two donors, one aged 18 to 30 and one aged 80 or older. Donors of different ages were randomly distributed across sequencing lanes to avoid experimental bias. The study measured age-related changes in TCR beta repertoire diversity using deep sequencing normalized with unique cDNA molecular identifiers. The donors were split into four age groups: young (average 16 years), middle-aged (around 37), aged (roughly 60) and long-lived (approximately 89). The investigation overall reported the following: Observed TCR beta diversity per million T cells fell roughly linearly with age, and a significant reduction was already apparent by age about 43. The long-lived group showed more naive CD4+ T cells, fewer expanded clones and increased TCR diversity than the aged group, suggesting age selection. Because profiling used bulk unsorted PBMCs, naive and antigen-experienced compartments could not be compared conclusively. Because the CMV infection status of the donors was unknown, age-related changes in expanded clonotypes may potentially have been confounded. The percentage of naive T cells measured by flow cytometry correlated strongly with observed TCR beta diversity. Total diversity estimates from one million sequenced T cells were considered lower bounds and underestimates.

Systemically healthy Caucasian individuals from Russia, 39 in total and aged 6 to 90 years, were included as donors. Around 10 milliliters of peripheral blood were collected from each donor into EDTA-treated Vacutainer tubes. Ficoll-Paque density-gradient centrifugation was used to isolate PBMCs, with at least 7 million per sample. Trizol reagent was used to extract total RNA from the PBMCs, yielding at least 6 micrograms per sample. For every donor, an aliquot of PBMCs went through flow cytometry to measure the percentages of naive CD45RAhigh/CD27high T cells. The method behind the library was 5' RACE. TCRdb names Illumina HiSeq 2500 as the instrument used. The second PCR ran for roughly 7 to 12 cycles and used a J-beta primer mix along with a sample-barcoded 5' primer. A template-switch 5' adaptor carrying 12 random nucleotides introduced a unique molecular identifier onto each TCR beta cDNA molecule. At least 3 million CDR3-containing paired-end reads were obtained from each sample. All of the RNA was converted into first-strand cDNA using the Mint cDNA synthesis kit, with a TRBC-specific oligonucleotide serving as the primer. All cDNA was treated with uracil-DNA glycosylase and then went through a first 18-cycle PCR with the universal primers M1SS and BC2_uni_R. The authors' pipeline ran thus. Each sample was normalized by randomly selecting 1 million high-quality reads, each carrying a distinct molecular identifier. Instead of being binned into consensus sequences, reads that shared molecular identifiers were thrown out. MiTCR, set to a Q25 quality threshold and the strictest error-elimination algorithm, was used for CDR3 identification, clonotype clustering and error correction. A nonparametric unseen species model with Euler transformation was used to estimate a lower bound on total TCR beta diversity. TCRdb redid the processing of the public reads, applying fastp at Q25 and MiXCR, and retained in-frame beta chains. One record per CDR3 amino acid sequence lists the most common genes and DNA. These V and J calls originate from TCRdb's pipeline instead of the authors' own analysis. The sample table records about 1.6 million distinct CDR3 sequences; 30% to 40% of these occur just once. About 11% of the sample comes from the top ten.

Points on this clonotype: No cognate antigen has been identified for it. No clone much larger than this one lies a single base away; base qualities are absent.

V is reduced by 4 bases and J by 7 bases, leaving a spacing of 22 bases between them. CDR3 length: 16 amino acids, cysteine to phenylalanine. CDR3 DNA only is kept here, 48 bases in frame from base 1. Via the germline V gene (reference sequence), CDR1 is SEHNR and CDR2 FQNEAQ. Sequencing was done on a sample of blood. The sequence was obtained from a woman aged 25 to 45 in good health. This sequence uses TRBV7-9 and TRBJ1-1; TRBD1 is possibly the D segment (6 matching bases). This receptor has the CDR3 CASSSWGGRGVNEAFF. The nucleotide sequence is given as TGTGCCAGCAGCTCATGGGGGGGGCGGGGCGTGAATGAAGCTTTCTTT.